This record concerns one T cell receptor beta chain sequence. The data were obtained in a study of blood T cell repertoires in COVID-19. On the study more broadly: The study drew acute and convalescent COVID-19 samples from the United States, Italy and Spain. PBMCs, B-cell-depleted T cells, or T cells were the source of the cDNA or gDNA that made up the material.

Per the authors' pipeline: Estimated nucleated cell counts came from reference gene primer amplification. Sequencing was performed with immunoSEQ multiplex PCR; in TCRdb, only in-frame clones are kept and a portion is missing. Clonal size and the V and J genes are those of that table, whereas D and trimming came from the DNA. The sample lists under 80,000 clones, 80% to 90% seen once, with 3.5% to 5% in the top ten. The sequenced sample consisted of peripheral blood. This TCR was sampled from a man between 45 and 60 years old with active COVID-19.

The CDR3 region is CASSFLVSTEAFF. Here the CDR3 DNA reads TGCGCCAGCAGCTTTTTGGTTAGCACTGAAGCTTTCTTT. The chain combines TRBV5-1 with TRBJ1-1; D uncertain. The germline V and J ends were trimmed by 2 bases and 4 bases, with 9 bases remaining between them. CDR3 size: 13 residues. Germline CDR1 SGHRS, CDR2 YFSETQ.